This T cell receptor (beta chain) was documented in a study of T cell clonotyping in hematopoietic cell transplantation. The table came from immunoSEQ multiplex PCR; TCRdb's copy has only in-frame clones and leaves some out. The sample yields about 10,000 clones, roughly 87% seen once. Sample time point: recipient sample about 28 days before transplant, after cytoreduction. The sequencing used peripheral blood mononuclear cells, collected before stem cell transplant. The TCR was taken from a woman aged 50 to 60 with chronic myeloid leukemia. Some clones in this sample may be carry-over from other donors' samples.

The CDR3 DNA reads as TGTGCCAGCAGTGGGGAGGGAGGGGCGGGTCAGCCCCAGCATTTT. Protein: CASSGEGGAGQPQHF. V and J are TRBV6-6 and TRBJ1-5, with a weak D call TRBD1 (5 bases). This CDR3 is built from 15 residues. Looked up from germline, CDR1 is MNHNY and CDR2 is SVGAGI (reference sequence). V was cut by 5 bases and J by 6 bases, with 17 bases left in between.